The 2 T cell receptor beta chains below come from one sample, sequenced in a study of T-cell memory formation after mild COVID-19. TCRdb re-called the 5' RACE reads through MiXCR, storing one row per CDR3 protein. The sample has fewer than 35,000 distinct CDR3 sequences; around 15% are singletons. Sequencing used PBMCs or a T cell subset sorted from them (not recorded which). The receptors stem from an adult who had mild COVID-19 (a few samples of this study predate the infection). Cell type and time point are not known.

This clonotype occurred a few times. The chain couples TRBV5-5 to TRBJ2-7; TRBD2 aligns across 7 bases. CDR1 and CDR2 (germline): SGHKS, YYEKEE (reference sequence). This CDR3 is built from 16 residues. With 1 base clipped from V and 9 bases from J, the junction kept 16 bases outside the gene matches. The chain's CDR3 is CASSLLGGSAPRAQYF. In DNA form, the CDR3 reads TGTGCCAGCAGCTTGTTAGGCGGGAGTGCACCTAGGGCGCAGTACTTC.

This clonotype was observed many times. CDR3 region: CATSGVRGNTDTQYF. In nucleotides, the CDR3 is TGTGCCACCAGTGGTGTCAGGGGGAACACAGATACGCAGTATTTT. The chain carries TRBV24-1 and TRBJ2-3, with 7 bases that match TRBD1. Germline CDR1 KGHDR, CDR2 SFDVKD. V was pared by 5 bases and J by 2 bases, with 6 bases of the junction left unmatched. The CDR3 is 15 residues long.